This T cell receptor beta chain was identified during a study of cytomegalovirus exposure and HLA in healthy donors. Overall study results and limits: In a later analysis, TCR association rates varied by HLA locus: DRB1 most, HLA-C fewest. Presence/absence analysis assumed near-uniform sequencing depth across donors. Trimming of TCR beta V- and J-genes showed a link, identified in a later analysis, to a missense DCLRE1C variant.

This clone was picked up a small number of times. Its antigen is as yet unknown. The PCR was carried out with 60 Vbeta primers and 13 Jbeta primers. Profiled with immunoSEQ multiplex PCR; TCRdb holds only in-frame clones, not every one. Of 45,000 or so clones detected, about 73% appear once; the ten largest clones hold about 3.2%. Trimming took 5 bases from V and 1 from J, leaving 10 bases between them. The CDR3 covers 14 residues. Germline-derived CDR1 and CDR2 are SGHAT and FQNNGV. This sequence was found in a woman in her thirties in good health and CMV-seronegative. The sequenced sample consisted of PBMCs. This rearrangement joins TRBV11-2 to TRBJ2-3; tentative D call: TRBD2 (6 bases). The CDR3 bases are TGTGCCAGCAGCCGGTGGGGGGGCACAGATACGCAGTATTTT. It yields the protein CASSRWGGTDTQYF.